This T cell receptor beta chain was sequenced in a study of control samples from healthy donors and cancer patients. This CDR3 comprises 18 residues. Trimming took 4 bases from V and 2 from J; bases not matched to a gene: 8. Germline V gene sequence: CDR1 SGHVS, CDR2 FQNEAQ. Libraries were prepared by immunoSEQ multiplex PCR; TCRdb keeps only in-frame clonotypes and omits some of them. This table has approximately 30,000 clones, approximately 93% appearing once. This receptor was identified in a man aged 55 to 70 in good health. Sequencing was carried out using blood. The chain employs TRBV7-8 and TRBJ2-2, with 12 bases aligning to TRBD2. This CDR3 is CASSSPGLAGLNTGELFF. The CDR3 region has the DNA TGTGCCAGCAGCTCCCCTGGACTAGCGGGACTCAACACCGGGGAGCTGTTTTTT.